This is a list of T cell receptor beta chains from one sample in a study of shared clonotypes between healthy human individuals. The assay was immunoSEQ multiplex PCR, and TCRdb's table has in-frame clones only and misses some. The table records more than 200,000 clones, approximately 70% of them present only once. The sample consisted of memory CD4+ T cells sorted from blood. The source of these receptors is a man aged 25-45 years in good health. CDR3s include the opening cysteine and the closing phenylalanine or tryptophan. The order of the fields is CDR3 DNA, CDR3 protein, V gene, CDR3 length, J gene, clone size, D gene. D genes are given only for firm matches. Size tells how often a clone was seen (once, few, many) or the class of an expanded clone, and some rows leave it out.

DNA: TGTGCCAGCAGTCCTGGGGACTATGGGGAGACCCAGTACTTC; CDR3: CASSPGDYGETQYF; V: TRBV27; length: 14; J: TRBJ2-5; size: -; D: TRBD2
DNA: TGTGCCAGCAGCTTAGCGGTAGACCAAGAGACCCAGTACTTC; CDR3: CASSLAVDQETQYF; V: TRBV7-6; length: 14; J: TRBJ2-5; size: few; D: -
DNA: TGCGCCAGCAGTCTCGCGCTAGCGGGCGCCTACGAGCAGTACTTC; CDR3: CASSLALAGAYEQYF; V: TRBV4-1; length: 15; J: TRBJ2-7; size: -; D: TRBD2
DNA: TGTGCCATCAGGGAAAGCGGGAGCTTCGAGACCCAGTACTTC; CDR3: CAIRESGSFETQYF; V: TRBV10-3; length: 14; J: TRBJ2-5; size: -; D: TRBD2
DNA: TGTGCCAGCAGAGAGGACAGGGATGGGAACGAGCAGTACTTC; CDR3: CASREDRDGNEQYF; V: TRBV2; length: 14; J: TRBJ2-7; size: few; D: TRBD1
DNA: TGTGCCAGCAGTTGGTCAGAGAGAGCTTTCTTT; CDR3: CASSWSERAFF; V: TRBV28; length: 11; J: TRBJ1-1; size: -; D: -
DNA: TGTGCCAGCAGCCAAGGTTTGCTAGCGGGAGGGAACTACAATGAGCAGTTCTTC; CDR3: CASSQGLLAGGNYNEQFF; V: TRBV14; length: 18; J: TRBJ2-1; size: -; D: TRBD2
DNA: TGTGCCAGTAGTCTCCGGGACGAGAAAGAGACCCAGTACTTC; CDR3: CASSLRDEKETQYF; V: TRBV19; length: 14; J: TRBJ2-5; size: few; D: -
DNA: TGTGCCAGCAGTTACCTGGTCGGGAAAGAGACCCAGTACTTC; CDR3: CASSYLVGKETQYF; V: TRBV6-6; length: 14; J: TRBJ2-5; size: -; D: -
DNA: TGCGCCAGCAGCTGGCAGGGTCTCCATGAAAAACTGTTTTTT; CDR3: CASSWQGLHEKLFF; V: TRBV5-1; length: 14; J: TRBJ1-4; size: few; D: -
DNA: TGTGCCAGCAGCGGAAGACTAGCGGGGAGCACAGATACGCAGTATTTT; CDR3: CASSGRLAGSTDTQYF; V: TRBV9; length: 16; J: TRBJ2-3; size: -; D: TRBD2
DNA: TGTGCCAGCAGCACATTTGGGGCCAACGTCCTGACTTTC; CDR3: CASSTFGANVLTF; V: TRBV9; length: 13; J: TRBJ2-6; size: -; D: -
DNA: TGTGCCAGCAGCGCAGGGTTGACTAATGAAAAACTGTTTTTT; CDR3: CASSAGLTNEKLFF; V: TRBV5-6; length: 14; J: TRBJ1-4; size: -; D: -
DNA: TGCAGCGTTGAAGTGCTAACCCATGAGCAGTTCTTC; CDR3: CSVEVLTHEQFF; V: TRBV29-1; length: 12; J: TRBJ2-1; size: few; D: -
DNA: TGTGCCAGCAGCACGCCGGGCGTTAAAGAGACCCAGTACTTC; CDR3: CASSTPGVKETQYF; V: TRBV5-8; length: 14; J: TRBJ2-5; size: -; D: -
DNA: TGTGCCAGCAGTTATGAGGAGGGTGAAGCTTTCTTT; CDR3: CASSYEEGEAFF; V: TRBV6-6; length: 12; J: TRBJ1-1; size: -; D: -
DNA: TGTGCCAGCAGCTTAGCGCCCGGACAGGGGACGAATGAGCAGTTCTTC; CDR3: CASSLAPGQGTNEQFF; V: TRBV7-6; length: 16; J: TRBJ2-1; size: -; D: TRBD1
DNA: TGTGCCAGCAGCTTGGCTGGCAGGGGCTCCTACGAGCAGTACTTC; CDR3: CASSLAGRGSYEQYF; V: TRBV5-4; length: 15; J: TRBJ2-7; size: -; D: -
DNA: TGTGCCAGTATCCTGAACACTGAAGCTTTCTTT; CDR3: CASILNTEAFF; V: TRBV19; length: 11; J: TRBJ1-1; size: -; D: -